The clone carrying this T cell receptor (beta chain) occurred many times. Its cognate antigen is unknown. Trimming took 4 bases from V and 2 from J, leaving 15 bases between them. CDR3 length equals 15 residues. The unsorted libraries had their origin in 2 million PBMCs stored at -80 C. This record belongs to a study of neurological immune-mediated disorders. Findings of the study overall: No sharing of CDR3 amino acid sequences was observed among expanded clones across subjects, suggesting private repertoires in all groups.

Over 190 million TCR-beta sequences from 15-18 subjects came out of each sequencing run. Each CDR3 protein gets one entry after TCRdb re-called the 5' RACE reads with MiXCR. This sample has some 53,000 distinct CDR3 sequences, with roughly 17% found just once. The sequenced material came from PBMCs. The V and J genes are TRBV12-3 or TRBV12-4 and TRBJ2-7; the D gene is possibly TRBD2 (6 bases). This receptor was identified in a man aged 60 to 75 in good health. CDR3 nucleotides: TGTGCCAGCAGTTCTAGCGCTAGAGGGACCTACGAGCAGTACTTC. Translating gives CASSSSARGTYEQYF.